These 9 T cell receptor beta chains came from one sample sequenced in a study of blood T cells in healthy people across ages. A second PCR of about 7 to 12 cycles used a sample-barcoded 5' primer and a J-beta primer mix. A single record per CDR3 protein comes from TCRdb applying MiXCR to the 5' RACE reads. The data hold some 1.6 million distinct CDR3 sequences, with 30% to 40% observed a single time. The sample consisted of blood. These receptors were obtained from a woman between 25 and 40 years old in good health.

As concerns this clonotype: Possible read error: a much larger clone is one base away. The rearrangement links TRBV29-1 to TRBJ2-1; D remains unclear. In germline, CDR1 is SQVTM, CDR2 ANQGSEA. The CDR3 length is 11 residues. The CDR3 DNA reads as TGCAGCGTTGGCGGATACAATGAGCGGTTCTTC. Its translation is CSVGGYNERFF.

The chain recombines TRBV6-5 with TRBJ1-2, with 9 bases fitting TRBD1. The CDR3 contains 18 residues. Germline V lookup: CDR1 MNHEY, CDR2 SVGAGI. With V trimmed by 5 bases and J by 2 bases, 15 bases remained unmatched. CDR3 region: CASSNTFWTGEANYGYTF. In DNA, the CDR3 is TGTGCCAGCAGTAACACTTTTTGGACAGGGGAGGCGAACTATGGCTACACCTTC.

For this clonotype: With a much larger clone just one base away, this may be a read error. This chain uses TRBV20-1 with TRBJ2-3; tentatively, D is TRBD2 (6 bases). Germline lookup yields CDR1 DFQATT and CDR2 SNEGSKA (reference sequence). V lost 6 bases and J lost 4, with 17 bases in between. This CDR3 region has 14 residues. CDR3 bases: TGCAGTGCGACAACTAGCAGGAACCCAGATACGCAGTATTTT. Translation: CSATTSRNPDTQYF.

The table lists this clonotype with a few counts. This rearrangement joins TRBV5-1 to TRBJ2-1; 16 bases fit TRBD2. The ends lost 0 bases at V and 6 bases at J; junction bases unmatched: 9. The CDR3 runs to 19 residues. CDR1 SGHRS and CDR2 YFSETQ come from the germline V gene. The DNA of the CDR3 is TGCGCCAGCAGCTTGGCCGCGGGGACTAGCGGGGGGGTTTCCAATGAGCAGTTCTTC. This translates into CASSLAAGTSGGVSNEQFF.

This rearrangement joins TRBV7-7 to TRBJ2-5; either TRBD1 or TRBD2 may supply D (6 bases each). The ends were cut back, 5 bases at V and 4 bases at J, with 14 bases in the middle. Germline values: CDR1 SSHAT, CDR2 FNYEAQ (reference sequence). The CDR3 runs 14 residues. Written as DNA, the CDR3 is TGTGCCAGCAGCAATCTACCGGGGGCAGAGACCCAGTACTTC. Translation gives CASSNLPGAETQYF.

This rearrangement joins TRBV4-1 to TRBJ1-2; D is unresolved. The CDR3 is 15 residues long. V was trimmed by 0 bases and J by 4 bases, leaving 12 bases between them. CDR1 MGHRA and CDR2 YSYEKL come from the germline V gene. The CDR3 region has the DNA TGCGCCAGCAGCCAAGATTGGGCAGCTAGCTATGGCTACACCTTC. It is translated as CASSQDWAASYGYTF.

This rearrangement joins TRBV7-9 to TRBJ2-3; D perhaps matches TRBD2 (5 bases). Trimming removed 7 bases at V and 1 base at J, with 21 bases between. There are 17 residues in the CDR3. CDR1 is SEHNR, CDR2 FQNEAQ, per germline (reference sequence). This chain's CDR3 is CASILPPSWAGTDTQYF. For the CDR3, the DNA is TGTGCCAGCATCCTCCCCCCTAGCTGGGCTGGCACAGATACGCAGTATTTT.

The sample holds a few counts of this clonotype. The chain joins TRBV7-9 to TRBJ2-6; no clear D gene. Trimming took 2 bases from V and 1 from J, leaving 9 bases between them. Germline V lookup: CDR1 SEHNR, CDR2 FQNEAQ (reference sequence). The CDR3 spans 16 residues. CDR3 amino acids: CASSLNPISGANVLTF. CDR3 bases: TGTGCCAGCAGCTTAAACCCAATATCTGGGGCCAACGTCCTGACTTTC. The variable domain in full, with the rest retrieved from reference TRBV7-9 and TRBJ2-6, is DTGVSQNPRHKITKRGQNVTFRCDPISEHNRLYWYRQTLGQGPEFLTYFQNEAQLEKSRLLSDRFSAERPKGSFSTLEIQRTEQGDSAMYLCASSLNPISGANVLTFGAGSRLTVL.

V usage is TRBV29-1 and J usage is TRBJ2-7; D is ambiguous. The CDR3 has 13 residues. Germline lookup yields CDR1 SQVTM and CDR2 ANQGSEA. Between the trimmed V and J ends, which lost 2 bases and 2 bases, there was a span of 10 bases. The CDR3 DNA follows: TGCAGCGTTGAATCCTCTCCGACCTACGAGCAGTACTTC. Translating gives CSVESSPTYEQYF.